A single sample is the source of the 19 T cell receptor beta chains below, sequenced in a study of T cell changes during pregnancy in multiple sclerosis. Some clones are missing from TCRdb's copy, which holds only in-frame ones; the method was immunoSEQ multiplex PCR. The sample has under 65,000 clones; roughly 92% are singletons. The sample here was CD8+ T cells from peripheral blood mononuclear cells, taken in the third trimester of pregnancy. The source is a female donor with multiple sclerosis, enrolled in a pregnancy study.

The rearrangement links TRBV11-2 to TRBJ2-4; tentatively, D is TRBD1 (6 bases). The germline V gene has CDR1 SGHAT and CDR2 FQNNGV. The CDR3 is 14 residues long. V lost 7 bases, J lost 1 base, and 11 bases lay in between. CDR3 loop: CASKGELAKNIQYF. The CDR3 coding sequence is TGTGCCAGCAAGGGGGAGTTGGCCAAAAACATTCAGTACTTC.

The chain employs TRBV7-3 and TRBJ2-1; 14 nucleotides agree with TRBD2. Losses at the gene ends were 5 bases for V and 10 bases for J; bases not matched to a gene: 28. Germline assignment: CDR1 SGHTA and CDR2 FQGTGA. The CDR3 extends over 22 amino acids. CDR3 DNA: TGTGCCAGCAGCCCGGCCGGGACGGACAGACTAGCGGGAGGGCCTGGGACTTGGGAGCAGTTCTTC. Translation gives CASSPAGTDRLAGGPGTWEQFF. The variable domain in full, completed from reference TRBV7-3 and TRBJ2-1, reads GAGVSQTPSNKVTEKGKYVELRCDPISGHTALYWYRQSLGQGPEFLIYFQGTGAADDSGLPNDRFFAVRPEGSVSTLKIQRTERGDSAVYLCASSPAGTDRLAGGPGTWEQFFGPGTRLTVL.

The chain has TRBV5-6 and TRBJ1-2; TRBD1 matches at 9 bases. The V segment lost 4 bases and the J segment 3 bases; nucleotides outside the gene matches: 13. The germline CDR1 and CDR2 sequences are SGHDT and YYEEEE. The CDR3 contains 17 residues. CDR3 sequence: CASSPTGTGLGHYGYTF. The CDR3 DNA sequence: TGTGCCAGCAGCCCAACCGGGACAGGGCTCGGGCACTATGGCTACACCTTC.

As concerns this clone: Other DNA sequences in the same sample also yield this CDR3. CDR3 bases: TGTGCCAGCAGCTTAGCAGGGGGTGTCTACGAGCAGTACTTC. It is translated as CASSLAGGVYEQYF. The chain employs TRBV13 and TRBJ2-7, with 7 bases identical to TRBD1. This CDR3 region has 14 residues. Germline-derived CDR1 and CDR2 are PRHDT and FYEKMQ (reference sequence). Trimming took 1 base from V and 3 from J; bases not matched to a gene: 3.

The chain employs TRBV6-6 and TRBJ2-5, with 7 bases aligning to TRBD2. After removal of 4 bases from V and 9 bases from J, the junction contained 5 bases not matched to a gene. CDR1 and CDR2 from the germline V gene are MNHNY and SVGAGI (reference sequence). The CDR3 length is 12 residues. As DNA, the CDR3 is TGTGCCAGCAGTTCCTTCCGGGAGGCCCAGTACTTC. It translates to CASSSFREAQYF.

The rearrangement uses TRBV5-5 and TRBJ1-5; D unresolved. The CDR3 length is 13 residues. The germline CDR1 and CDR2 sequences are SGHKS and YYEKEE (reference sequence). V lost 2 bases and J 1 base, leaving 4 bases between the germline ends. The CDR3 DNA follows: TGTGCCAGCAGCTTCCTGAGCAATCAGCCCCAGCATTTT. Its protein product is CASSFLSNQPQHF.

This CDR3 is CASSIQGAAGANVLTF. The CDR3 nucleotides read TGTGCCAGTAGTATCCAGGGGGCGGCTGGGGCCAACGTCCTGACTTTC. This chain connects TRBV19 to TRBJ2-6; 8 positions agree with TRBD1. The ends lost 3 bases at V and 2 bases at J; junction bases unmatched: 3. This CDR3 comprises 16 residues. Germline loops: CDR1 LNHDA, CDR2 SQIVND (reference sequence).

The chain has TRBV7-9 and TRBJ2-7, with a tentative D call TRBD1 (6 bases). The germline gives CDR1 SEHNR, CDR2 FQNEAQ (reference sequence). CDR3 length: 14 amino acids. V lost 3 bases and J 0 bases, leaving 9 bases between the germline ends. CDR3 sequence (DNA): TGTGCCAGCAGCTTTGAAGGGGGCTCCTACGAGCAGTACTTC. It encodes CASSFEGGSYEQYF.

J is TRBJ2-2 and V is TRBV6-5; weak D call: TRBD2 (6 bases). Per germline, CDR1 MNHEY and CDR2 SVGAGI. The CDR3 has 16 amino acids. With 2 bases removed from V and 7 bases from J, the gap between germline ends came to 17 bases. The CDR3 DNA reads TGTGCCAGCAGTTACCGCGAAGGGACTTTCATCGGGGAGCTGTTTTTT. Protein sequence: CASSYREGTFIGELFF.

V and J are TRBV5-4 and TRBJ1-1; D is unclear. Trimming removed 0 bases at V and 1 base at J, with 7 bases between. There are 14 residues in the CDR3. The germline V gene encodes CDR1 SGHNT and CDR2 YYREEE (reference sequence). The CDR3 DNA reads TGTGCCAGCAGCTTGGCCGAGGGGAACACTGAAGCTTTCTTT. Amino acids: CASSLAEGNTEAFF.

This clone was counted a single time. The chain joins TRBV29-1 to TRBJ1-3, with TRBD1 as a possible D gene (6 bases). The ends were cut back, 5 bases at V and 0 bases at J, with 17 bases in the middle. The CDR3 is 16 amino acids. Germline loops: CDR1 SQVTM, CDR2 ANQGSEA. The CDR3 coding sequence is TGCAGCGTTCAGGGGAGTGTGGGTACCTCTGGAAACACCATATATTTT. This gives the protein CSVQGSVGTSGNTIYF.

V usage is TRBV6-6 and J usage is TRBJ2-1, with D tentatively TRBD1 (6 bases). Germline V gives CDR1 MNHNY, CDR2 SVGAGI (reference sequence). The V end lost 6 bases, the J end lost 8 bases, and 11 bases lay between the germline ends. This CDR3 has 12 residues. The DNA for the CDR3 is TGTGCCAGCAGCCAAACAGGGCATGAGCAGTTCTTC. It is translated as CASSQTGHEQFF.

V is TRBV14 and J is TRBJ2-7, with D perhaps TRBD1 (6 bases). The V gene lost 0 bases and the J gene lost 4 bases, with 13 bases spanning the gap. This CDR3 has 15 amino acids. The V gene's germline CDR1 is SGHDN and CDR2 FVKESK. The CDR3 DNA reads TGTGCCAGCAGCCAAGATCACAGGGAACCTTACGAGCAGTACTTC. This gives the protein CASSQDHREPYEQYF.

The chain is built from TRBV28 and TRBJ2-1; 12 bases line up with TRBD2. The CDR3 extends over 15 amino acids. The V gene's germline CDR1 is MDHEN and CDR2 SYDVKM. V lost 6 bases, J lost 9 bases, and 9 bases stayed unmatched. The CDR3 sequence is CASSSRTSGIGEQFF. The DNA of the CDR3 is TGTGCCAGCAGCTCTCGGACTAGCGGGATTGGTGAGCAGTTCTTC.

The J gene is TRBJ1-1, the V gene TRBV5-8; TRBD1 agrees at 7 bases. With 6 bases clipped from V and 4 bases from J, the junction kept 6 bases outside the gene matches. The CDR3 loop spans 13 amino acids. The germline V gene encodes CDR1 SGHTS and CDR2 YDEGEE. Written as DNA, the CDR3 is TGTGCCAGCACCCTCCAGGGGGGCACTGAAGCTTTCTTT. Translated, it gives CASTLQGGTEAFF. The full variable domain, rest sourced from reference TRBV5-8 and TRBJ1-1, is EAGVTQSPTHLIKTRGQQATLRCSPISGHTSVYWYQQALGLGLQFLLWYDEGEERNRGNFPPRFSGRQFPNYSSELNVNALELEDSALYLCASTLQGGTEAFFGQGTRLTVV.

The V gene is TRBV5-1, the J gene TRBJ2-2; 10 bases match TRBD1. The CDR3 is made up of 16 amino acids. J gave up 0 bases and V 5 bases, and 4 bases lay outside the gene matches. Germline V gene sequence: CDR1 SGHRS, CDR2 YFSETQ. CDR3 sequence (DNA): TGCGCCAGCAGGGGACAGGGGCCATCGAACACCGGGGAGCTGTTTTTT. Protein product: CASRGQGPSNTGELFF. The full variable domain, with the rest looked up from reference TRBV5-1 and TRBJ2-2, is KAGVTQTPRYLIKTRGQQVTLSCSPISGHRSVSWYQQTPGQGLQFLFEYFSETQRNKGNFPGRFSGRQFSNSRSEMNVSTLELGDSALYLCASRGQGPSNTGELFFGEGSRLTVL.

This clone came up once. The chain recombines TRBV29-1 with TRBJ2-1, with a weak D call TRBD1 (6 bases). Germline CDR1 reads SQVTM; CDR2 reads ANQGSEA. This CDR3 has 13 residues. V was trimmed by 4 bases and J by 4 bases, leaving 11 bases between them. CDR3 DNA: TGCAGCGTTGGAAGGGGGTGGTACAATGAGCAGTTCTTC. The encoded protein is CSVGRGWYNEQFF.

The chain couples TRBV4-1 to TRBJ2-5, with 8 bases lining up with TRBD2. The CDR3 sequence is 16 residues long. Trimming took 0 bases from V and 2 from J; bases not matched to a gene: 5. Germline V gene data show CDR1 as MGHRA and CDR2 as YSYEKL. CDR3 amino acids: CASSQDGSGVQETQYF. The CDR3, as DNA: TGCGCCAGCAGCCAAGATGGTAGCGGGGTACAAGAGACCCAGTACTTC.

The chain carries TRBV6-1 and TRBJ1-3, with TRBD1 as a possible D gene (6 bases). Germline V gene lookup returns CDR1 MNHNS and CDR2 SASEGT. This CDR3 is built from 15 residues. Trimming removed 3 bases from V and 1 base from J, with 10 bases in between. CDR3 amino acids: CASSDLTGSGNTIYF. The CDR3 DNA sequence: TGTGCCAGCAGTGACCTCACAGGGTCTGGAAACACCATATATTTT.